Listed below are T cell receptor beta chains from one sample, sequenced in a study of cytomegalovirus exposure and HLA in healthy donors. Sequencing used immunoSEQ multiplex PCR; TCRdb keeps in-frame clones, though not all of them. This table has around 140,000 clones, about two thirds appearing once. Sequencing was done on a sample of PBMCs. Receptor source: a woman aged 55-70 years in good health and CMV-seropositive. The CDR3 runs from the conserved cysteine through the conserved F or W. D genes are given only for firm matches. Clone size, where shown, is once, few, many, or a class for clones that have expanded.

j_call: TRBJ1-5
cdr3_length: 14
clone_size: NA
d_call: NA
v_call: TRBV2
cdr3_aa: CASKSAGVPQPQHF
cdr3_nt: TGTGCCAGCAAATCGGCGGGGGTGCCTCAGCCCCAGCATTTT

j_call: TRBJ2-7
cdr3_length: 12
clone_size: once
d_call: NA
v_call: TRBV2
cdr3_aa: CASTEGVDEQYF
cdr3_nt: TGTGCCAGCACCGAGGGGGTAGACGAGCAGTACTTC

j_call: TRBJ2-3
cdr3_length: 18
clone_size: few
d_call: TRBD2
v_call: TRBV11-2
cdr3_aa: CASSFSYASGYSTDTQYF
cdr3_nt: TGTGCCAGCAGCTTCTCGTACGCTAGCGGATATAGCACAGATACGCAGTATTTT

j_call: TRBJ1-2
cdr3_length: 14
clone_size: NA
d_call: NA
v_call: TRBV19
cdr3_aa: CASSPRGNFYGYTF
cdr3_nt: TGTGCCAGTAGTCCACGGGGTAACTTCTATGGCTACACCTTC

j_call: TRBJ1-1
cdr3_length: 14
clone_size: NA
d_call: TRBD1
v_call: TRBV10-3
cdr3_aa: CAMAATGVNTEAFF
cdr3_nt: TGTGCCATGGCCGCGACAGGGGTTAACACTGAAGCTTTCTTT

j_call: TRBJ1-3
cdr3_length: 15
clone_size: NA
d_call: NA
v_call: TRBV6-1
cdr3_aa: CASSTQAYSGNTIYF
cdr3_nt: TGTGCCAGCAGCACCCAGGCGTACTCTGGAAACACCATATATTTT

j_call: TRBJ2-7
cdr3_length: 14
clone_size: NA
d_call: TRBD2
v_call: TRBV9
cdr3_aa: CASSVDGRLYEQYF
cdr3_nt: TGTGCCAGCAGCGTAGACGGGAGGCTGTACGAGCAGTACTTC

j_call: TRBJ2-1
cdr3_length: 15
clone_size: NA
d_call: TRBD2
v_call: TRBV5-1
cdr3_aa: CASRLTGLAGYEQFF
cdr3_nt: TGCGCCAGCAGACTCACGGGACTAGCGGGATATGAGCAGTTCTTC

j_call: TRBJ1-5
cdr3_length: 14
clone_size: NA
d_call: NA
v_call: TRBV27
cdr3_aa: CASSPIGGEQPQHF
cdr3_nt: TGTGCCAGCAGTCCGATCGGGGGAGAGCAGCCCCAGCATTTT

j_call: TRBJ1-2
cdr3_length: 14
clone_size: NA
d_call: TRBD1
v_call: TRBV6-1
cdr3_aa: CASSVRGQGYGYTF
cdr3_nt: TGTGCCAGCAGTGTTCGAGGACAGGGGTACGGCTACACCTTC

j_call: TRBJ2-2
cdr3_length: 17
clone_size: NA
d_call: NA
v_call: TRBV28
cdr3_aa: CASSPEGKRANTGELFF
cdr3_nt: TGTGCCAGCAGCCCGGAGGGGAAGCGAGCGAACACCGGGGAGCTGTTTTTT

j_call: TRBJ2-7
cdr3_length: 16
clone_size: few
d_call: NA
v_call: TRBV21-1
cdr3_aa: CASSNGSRAPSYEQYF
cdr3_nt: TGTGCCAGCAGCAACGGAAGCAGGGCTCCTTCCTACGAGCAGTACTTC

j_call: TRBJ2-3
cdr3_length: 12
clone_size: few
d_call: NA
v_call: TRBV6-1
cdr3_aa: CASSQTRDTQYF
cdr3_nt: TGTGCCAGCAGTCAAACAAGAGATACGCAGTATTTT

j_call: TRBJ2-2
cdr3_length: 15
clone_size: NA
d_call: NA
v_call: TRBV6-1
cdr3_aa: CATGRTDTNTGELFF
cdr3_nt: TGTGCCACCGGTAGGACAGACACGAACACCGGGGAGCTGTTTTTT

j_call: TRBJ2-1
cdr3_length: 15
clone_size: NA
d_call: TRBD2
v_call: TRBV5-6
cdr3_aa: CASSLPSGKNNEQFF
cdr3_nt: TGTGCCAGCAGCTTGCCCAGCGGGAAGAACAATGAGCAGTTCTTC

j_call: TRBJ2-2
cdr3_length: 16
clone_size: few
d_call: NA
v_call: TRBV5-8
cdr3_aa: CASSSGQRTNTGELFF
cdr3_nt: TGTGCCAGCAGCTCCGGACAGAGAACTAACACCGGGGAGCTGTTTTTT

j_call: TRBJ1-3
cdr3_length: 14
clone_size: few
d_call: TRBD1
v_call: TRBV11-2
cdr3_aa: CASSSRGQGNTIYF
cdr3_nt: TGTGCCAGCAGCTCCCGGGGACAGGGAAACACCATATATTTT

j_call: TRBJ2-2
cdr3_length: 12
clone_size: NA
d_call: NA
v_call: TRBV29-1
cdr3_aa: CSVLDEGGELFF
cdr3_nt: TGCAGCGTACTAGATGAGGGCGGGGAGCTGTTTTTT

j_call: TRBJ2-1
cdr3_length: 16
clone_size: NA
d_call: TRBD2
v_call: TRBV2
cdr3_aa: CASSESPGGRMDEQFF
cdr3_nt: TGTGCCAGCAGTGAATCCCCGGGCGGGAGGATGGATGAGCAGTTCTTC

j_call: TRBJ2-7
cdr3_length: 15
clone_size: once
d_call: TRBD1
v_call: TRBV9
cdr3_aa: CASSRSGDSSYEQYF
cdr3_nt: TGTGCCAGCTCCCGTTCCGGGGACAGCTCCTACGAGCAGTACTTC

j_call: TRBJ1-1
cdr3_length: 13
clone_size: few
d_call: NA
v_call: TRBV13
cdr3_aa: CASSLQGLVEAFF
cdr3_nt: TGTGCCAGCAGCTTACAGGGGTTGGTTGAAGCTTTCTTT

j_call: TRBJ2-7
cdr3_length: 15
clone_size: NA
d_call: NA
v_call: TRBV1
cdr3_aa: CTSSPQEEGIYEQYF
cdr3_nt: TGCACCAGCAGCCCACAAGAAGAGGGAATCTACGAGCAGTACTTC

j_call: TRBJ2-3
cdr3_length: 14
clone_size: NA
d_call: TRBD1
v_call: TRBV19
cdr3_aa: CASKDRGATDTQYF
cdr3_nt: TGTGCCAGTAAAGACAGGGGGGCGACAGATACGCAGTATTTT

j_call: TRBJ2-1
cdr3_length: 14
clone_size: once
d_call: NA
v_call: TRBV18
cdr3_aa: CASSPGGAWDEQFF
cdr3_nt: TGTGCCAGCTCACCAGGAGGGGCCTGGGATGAGCAGTTCTTC

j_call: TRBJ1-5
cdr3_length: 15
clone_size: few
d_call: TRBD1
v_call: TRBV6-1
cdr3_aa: CASSLNRDRAQPQHF
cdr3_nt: TGTGCCAGCAGTCTAAACAGGGACAGGGCGCAGCCCCAGCATTTT

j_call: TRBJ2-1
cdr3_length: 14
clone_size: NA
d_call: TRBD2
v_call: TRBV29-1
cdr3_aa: CSVETSGRYNEQFF
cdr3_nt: TGCAGCGTTGAAACTAGCGGCCGCTACAATGAGCAGTTCTTC

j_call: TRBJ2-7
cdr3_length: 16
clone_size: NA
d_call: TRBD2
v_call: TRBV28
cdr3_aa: CASSFPGTSGNYEQYF
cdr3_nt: TGTGCCAGCAGTTTCCCCGGGACTAGCGGGAATTACGAGCAGTACTTC

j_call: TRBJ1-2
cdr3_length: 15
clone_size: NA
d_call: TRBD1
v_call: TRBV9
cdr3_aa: CASSVDQGQGIGYTF
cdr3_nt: TGTGCCAGCAGCGTAGATCAGGGACAGGGGATTGGCTACACCTTC

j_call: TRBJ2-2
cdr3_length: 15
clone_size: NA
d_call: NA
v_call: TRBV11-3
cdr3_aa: CASSLGGLNTGELFF
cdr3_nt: TGTGCCAGCAGCTTAGGGGGACTGAACACCGGGGAGCTGTTTTTT

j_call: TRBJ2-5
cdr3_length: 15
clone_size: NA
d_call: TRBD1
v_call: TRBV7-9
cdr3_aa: CASSSMDRAQETQYF
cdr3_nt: TGTGCCAGCAGCTCCATGGACAGGGCCCAAGAGACCCAGTACTTC

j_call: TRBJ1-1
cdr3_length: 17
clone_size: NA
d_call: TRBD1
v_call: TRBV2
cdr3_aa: CASMRGGGQGANTEAFF
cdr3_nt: TGTGCCAGCATGAGGGGAGGGGGACAGGGGGCAAACACTGAAGCTTTCTTT

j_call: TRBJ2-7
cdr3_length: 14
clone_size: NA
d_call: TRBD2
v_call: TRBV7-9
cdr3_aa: CASSVAGPTYEQYF
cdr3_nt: TGTGCCAGCAGCGTAGCGGGGCCCACCTACGAGCAGTACTTC

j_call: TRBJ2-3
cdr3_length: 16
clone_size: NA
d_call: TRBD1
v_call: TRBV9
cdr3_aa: CASSVGVTGATDTQYF
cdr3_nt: TGTGCCAGCAGCGTAGGGGTCACAGGGGCCACAGATACGCAGTATTTT

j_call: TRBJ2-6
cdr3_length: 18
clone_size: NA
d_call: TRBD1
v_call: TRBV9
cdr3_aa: CASSPRQGFASGANVLTF
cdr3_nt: TGTGCCAGCAGCCCCCGACAGGGATTCGCCTCTGGGGCCAACGTCCTGACTTTC

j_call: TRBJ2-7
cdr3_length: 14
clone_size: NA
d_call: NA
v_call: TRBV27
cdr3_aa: CASSFNRHAYEQYF
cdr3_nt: TGTGCCAGCAGTTTTAATAGACATGCCTACGAGCAGTACTTC

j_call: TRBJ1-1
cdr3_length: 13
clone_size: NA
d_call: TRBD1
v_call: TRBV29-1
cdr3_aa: CSAQTGMNTEAFF
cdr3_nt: TGCAGCGCCCAGACAGGGATGAACACTGAAGCTTTCTTT

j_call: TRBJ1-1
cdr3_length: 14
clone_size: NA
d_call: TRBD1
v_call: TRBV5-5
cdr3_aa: CASSGDRVYTEAFF
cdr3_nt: TGTGCCAGCAGCGGGGACAGGGTTTACACTGAAGCTTTCTTT

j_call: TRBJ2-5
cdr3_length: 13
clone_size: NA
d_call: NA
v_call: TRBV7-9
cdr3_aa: CASSSIQGETQYF
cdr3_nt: TGTGCCAGCAGCTCAATCCAGGGGGAGACCCAGTACTTC

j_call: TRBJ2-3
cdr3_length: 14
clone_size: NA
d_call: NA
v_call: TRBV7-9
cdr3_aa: CASSPSGMSNTQYF
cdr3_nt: TGTGCCAGCAGTCCCTCCGGGATGAGTAATACGCAGTATTTT

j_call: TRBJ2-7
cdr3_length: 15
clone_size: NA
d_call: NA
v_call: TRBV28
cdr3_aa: CASSLPGSRSYEQYF
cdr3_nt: TGTGCCAGCAGTTTACCCGGGAGTCGGTCCTACGAGCAGTACTTC

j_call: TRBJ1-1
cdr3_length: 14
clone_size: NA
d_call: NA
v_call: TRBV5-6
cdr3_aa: CASSPGPGGTEAFF
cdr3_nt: TGTGCCAGCAGCCCCGGGCCCGGGGGCACTGAAGCTTTCTTT

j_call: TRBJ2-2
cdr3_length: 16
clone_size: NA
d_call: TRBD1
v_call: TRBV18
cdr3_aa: CASSQRQGADTGELFF
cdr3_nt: TGTGCCAGCTCACAACGACAGGGGGCGGACACCGGGGAGCTGTTTTTT

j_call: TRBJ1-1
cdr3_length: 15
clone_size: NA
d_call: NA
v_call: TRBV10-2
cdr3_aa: CASSDLRGTNTEAFF
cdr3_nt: TGCGCCAGCAGCGACCTTCGGGGGACTAACACTGAAGCTTTCTTT

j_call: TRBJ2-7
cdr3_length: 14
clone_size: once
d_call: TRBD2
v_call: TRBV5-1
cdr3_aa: CASSPGLANYEQYF
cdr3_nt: TGCGCCAGCAGCCCGGGACTAGCGAACTACGAGCAGTACTTC

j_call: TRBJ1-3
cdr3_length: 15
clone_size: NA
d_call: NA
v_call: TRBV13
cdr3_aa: CASTRDTSSGNTIYF
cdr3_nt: TGTGCCAGCACCCGGGACACAAGCTCTGGAAACACCATATATTTT

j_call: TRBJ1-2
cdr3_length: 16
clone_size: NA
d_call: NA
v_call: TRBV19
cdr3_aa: CASSPLGRGINYGYTF
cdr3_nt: TGTGCCAGTAGTCCACTCGGTAGGGGGATTAACTATGGCTACACCTTC

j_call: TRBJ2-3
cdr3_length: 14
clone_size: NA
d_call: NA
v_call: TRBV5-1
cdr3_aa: CASSPGTSTDTQYF
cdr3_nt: TGCGCCAGCAGCCCCGGGACTTCCACAGATACGCAGTATTTT

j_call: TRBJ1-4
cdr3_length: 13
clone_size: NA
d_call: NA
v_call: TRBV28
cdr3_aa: CASTGPRDEKLFF
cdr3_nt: TGTGCCAGCACCGGACCGAGGGATGAAAAACTGTTTTTT

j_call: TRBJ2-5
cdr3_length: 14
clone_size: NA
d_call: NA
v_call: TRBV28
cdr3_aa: CASSLPGKLETQYF
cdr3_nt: TGTGCCAGCAGTCTCCCAGGTAAACTGGAGACCCAGTACTTC

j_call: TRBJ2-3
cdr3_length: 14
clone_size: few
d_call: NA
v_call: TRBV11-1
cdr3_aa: CASSFLVRTDTQYF
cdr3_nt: TGTGCCAGCAGCTTCCTGGTGAGGACAGATACGCAGTATTTT

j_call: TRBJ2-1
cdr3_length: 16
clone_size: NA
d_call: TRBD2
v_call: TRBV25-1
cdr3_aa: CASSEQSSGAYNEQFF
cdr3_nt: TGTGCCAGCAGTGAACAATCTAGCGGGGCCTACAATGAGCAGTTCTTC

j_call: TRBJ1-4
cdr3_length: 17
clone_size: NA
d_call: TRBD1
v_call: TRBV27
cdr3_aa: CASSLYRGTSANEKLFF
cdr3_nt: TGTGCCAGCAGTTTATACAGGGGGACCAGCGCTAATGAAAAACTGTTTTTT

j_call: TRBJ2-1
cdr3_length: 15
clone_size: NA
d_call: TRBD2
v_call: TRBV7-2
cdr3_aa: CASSVTSGQYNEQFF
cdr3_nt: TGTGCCAGCAGCGTAACTAGCGGCCAGTACAATGAGCAGTTCTTC

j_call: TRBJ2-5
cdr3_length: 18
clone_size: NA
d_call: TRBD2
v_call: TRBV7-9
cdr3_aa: CASSLAKLAGGRKETQYF
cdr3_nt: TGTGCCAGCAGCTTAGCGAAACTAGCGGGAGGAAGAAAAGAGACCCAGTACTTC